This TCR beta chain was retrieved from a study of identical twins. Study results and caveats: Modeled out-of-frame TCR alpha sharing in monozygotic twins fell below observed levels.

Unique molecular identifiers were in the cDNA, with template-switch universal primer binding. TCRdb re-derived calls from the 5' RACE reads in MiXCR, one entry per CDR3 protein. The sample consists of a few hundred thousand distinct CDR3 sequences, about 8% of them appearing once. The CDR3 consists of 14 residues. The V gene lost 3 bases and the J gene lost 7 bases, with 17 bases spanning the gap. The germline CDR1 and CDR2 sequences are SGHDT and YYEEEE. Comments on this clonotype: Its antigen is still unknown.

These data were likewise used in another study, on yellow fever vaccine responses in identical twins. As reported in that work: A vaccine T cell response that seemed partly convergent and partly personalized was reported in twins.

The clonotype originates from a woman aged 18-35 years in good health. Sample: CD8+ T cells sorted from blood. The chain employs TRBV5-6 and TRBJ2-7; D possibly corresponds to TRBD1 (6 bases). CDR3 region: CASSWMAGTMEQYF. In nucleotides, the CDR3 is TGTGCCAGCAGCTGGATGGCCGGGACAATGGAGCAGTACTTC.